Below are 27 T cell receptor beta chains sequenced from a single sample in a study of T-cell memory formation after mild COVID-19. Each CDR3 protein is one row after TCRdb ran MiXCR on the 5' RACE reads. The sample includes tens of thousands of distinct CDR3 sequences, roughly 7% of them seen just once. The material sequenced was PBMCs or a T cell subset sorted from them (not recorded which). These receptors were taken from an adult who had mild COVID-19 (a few samples of this study predate the infection). Cell type and time point are not known.

This clonotype was found many times. The rearrangement uses TRBV20-1 and TRBJ2-3; 10 nucleotides agree with TRBD2. Unmatched junction bases numbered 6, after V lost 8 bases and J lost 4 bases. Per germline, CDR1 DFQATT and CDR2 SNEGSKA (reference sequence). CDR3 length: 13 amino acids. CDR3 bases: TGCAGTACCCTAGCGGGAGTCTCAGATACGCAGTATTTT. Translated: CSTLAGVSDTQYF.

The rearrangement links TRBV20-1 to TRBJ1-5; 7 bases are shared with TRBD1. This CDR3 has 13 residues. Trimming took 3 bases from V and 3 from J; bases not matched to a gene: 2. Germline CDR1 is DFQATT and CDR2 is SNEGSKA (reference sequence). The DNA of the CDR3 is TGCAGTGCTAGGACAGGGTACAATCAGCCCCAGCATTTT. It yields the protein CSARTGYNQPQHF.

This clonotype was detected many times. The chain couples TRBV29-1 to TRBJ2-3, with D perhaps TRBD2 (6 bases). The germline V and J ends were trimmed by 7 bases and 6 bases, with 20 bases remaining between them. This CDR3 is built from 14 residues. The V gene's germline CDR1 is SQVTM and CDR2 ANQGSEA. The CDR3 region is CSGRLSGGVDTQYF. The CDR3 nucleotides are TGCAGCGGCCGACTTAGCGGAGGGGTGGATACGCAGTATTTT.

At least ten counts were recorded for this clonotype. V gene TRBV7-2 combines with J gene TRBJ2-1; 10 nucleotides line up with TRBD1. Germline CDR1 SGHTA, CDR2 FQGNSA. The CDR3 spans 14 residues. V trimming: 4 bases; J trimming: 4 bases; junction bases outside the gene matches: 1. This chain's CDR3 is CASSSDRGYNEQFF. For the CDR3, the DNA is TGTGCCAGCAGCTCGGACAGGGGGTACAATGAGCAGTTCTTC.

This clonotype has only a few counts. This CDR3 reads CASSQGDRAGYTF. In DNA form, the CDR3 reads TGTGCCAGCAGCCAAGGCGACAGGGCTGGCTACACCTTC. The chain couples TRBV3-1 to TRBJ1-2; 7 bases align to TRBD1. The J segment lost 7 bases and the V segment lost 1 base, leaving 3 bases of the junction unmatched. Looked up from germline, CDR1 is LGHDT and CDR2 is YNNKEL (reference sequence). The CDR3 contains 13 residues. Together with reference TRBV3-1 and TRBJ1-2, the CDR3 gives the full variable domain: DTAVSQTPKYLVTQMGNDKSIKCEQNLGHDTMYWYKQDSKKFLKIMFSYNNKELIINETVPNRFSPKSPDKAHLNLHINSLELGDSAVYFCASSQGDRAGYTFGSGTRLTVV.

This clonotype appeared many times. This rearrangement joins TRBV7-2 to TRBJ2-5, with 7 bases fitting TRBD1. Germline CDR1 reads SGHTA; CDR2 reads FQGNSA. The CDR3 is 14 amino acids. Unmatched junction bases numbered 8, after V lost 5 bases and J lost 5 bases. The CDR3, as DNA: TGTGCCAGCAGCACTCAGACAGGGACGGAGACCCAGTACTTC. Translating it yields CASSTQTGTETQYF.

This clonotype was picked up many times. This chain links TRBV18 with TRBJ2-3, with TRBD1 matching 9 bases. V lost 3 bases to trimming and J lost 4 bases; unmatched junction nucleotides: 5. CDR1 and CDR2 (germline): KGHSH, LQKENI. CDR3 size: 15 residues. CDR3 residues: CASSPWTGDSDTQYF. The CDR3 DNA reads TGTGCCAGCTCACCCTGGACAGGGGATTCAGATACGCAGTATTTT. Drawing the rest from reference TRBV18 and TRBJ2-3, the complete variable domain is NAGVMQNPRHLVRRRGQEARLRCSPMKGHSHVYWYRQLPEEGLKFMVYLQKENIIDESGMPKERFSAEFPKEGPSILRIQQVVRGDSAAYFCASSPWTGDSDTQYFGPGTRLTVL.

The gene calls are TRBV4-2 and TRBJ2-3, with D unresolved. The CDR3 consists of 17 residues. V was trimmed by 0 bases and J by 1 base, leaving 14 bases between them. CDR1 is LGHNA and CDR2 is YNFKEQ in the germline V gene. CDR3: CASSQDLGILGTDTQYF. CDR3 nucleotide sequence: TGTGCCAGCAGCCAAGATTTAGGCATTCTGGGCACAGATACGCAGTATTTT.

The sample holds many counts of this clonotype. The chain couples TRBV12-3 or TRBV12-4 to TRBJ2-5, with TRBD2 matching over 11 bases. V dropped 1 base and J dropped 1; count of bases not matched to a gene: 2. CDR3 length: 16 residues. CDR3 DNA: TGTGCCAGCAGTTTAGGTCTAGCGGGAGGCCAAGAGACCCAGTACTTC. Protein: CASSLGLAGGQETQYF.

This clonotype appeared a few times. The chain recombines TRBV30 with TRBJ2-5; 7 bases are shared with TRBD2. CDR3 size: 13 residues. Trimming took 1 base from V and 5 from J; bases not matched to a gene: 4. Germline CDR1 GTSNPN, CDR2 SVGIG (reference sequence). The CDR3 nucleotides are TGTGCCTGGAGTGAAGGGCGGGGGGAGACCCAGTACTTC. Translated, it gives CAWSEGRGETQYF.

This clonotype appeared a few times. This chain joins TRBV7-6 and TRBJ2-7; 12 bases are a match to TRBD2. The CDR3 extends over 15 amino acids. Germline V CDR1 and CDR2: SGHVS, FNYEAQ. Trimming at V came to 4 bases and at J to 2 bases, leaving 3 bases not matched to a gene. The DNA of the CDR3 is TGTGCCAGCAGCTCGGGACTAGCGGGCGCCTACGAGCAGTACTTC. Protein sequence: CASSSGLAGAYEQYF.

The gene calls are TRBV6-2 or TRBV6-3 and TRBJ1-1, with D unclear. Trimming took 2 bases from V and 2 from J, leaving 6 bases between them. The germline gives CDR1 MNHEY, CDR2 SVGEGT. The CDR3 sequence is 13 residues long. In nucleotides, the CDR3 is TGTGCCAGCAGTTACACGGGAAACACTGAAGCTTTCTTT. This translates into CASSYTGNTEAFF.

V gene TRBV7-9 combines with J gene TRBJ2-3; TRBD1 matches at 7 bases. The CDR3 length is 16 residues. The germline gives CDR1 SEHNR, CDR2 FQNEAQ (reference sequence). Germline trimming cut 5 bases from V and 3 bases from J; bases unmatched to any gene: 11. This CDR3 reads CASSAYRGRGTDTQYF. The CDR3 DNA reads TGTGCCAGCAGCGCCTACAGGGGACGTGGGACAGATACGCAGTATTTT.

V and J are TRBV21-1 and TRBJ2-7. TRBV21-1 is reported as a pseudogene. There are 13 residues in the CDR3. The CDR3 DNA reads as TGTGCCAGCAGCCCCTATGGGTATGACGAGCAGTACTTC. Amino acid sequence: CASSPYGYDEQYF.

In this sample, this clonotype turned up many times. The genes are TRBV5-1 and TRBJ2-7; TRBD2 matches at 12 bases. The germline gives CDR1 SGHRS, CDR2 YFSETQ. The trim removed 4 bases at V and 3 bases at J, leaving 2 bases unmatched. CDR3 length: 14 amino acids. The DNA of the CDR3 is TGCGCCAGCAGCACTAGCGGGAGGAGCTACGAGCAGTACTTC. This sequence encodes CASSTSGRSYEQYF.

The genes are TRBV7-6 and TRBJ2-1; TRBD2 is a possible D gene (6 bases). The ends were cut back, 5 bases at V and 6 bases at J, with 14 bases in the middle. Germline V gene data show CDR1 as SGHVS and CDR2 as FNYEAQ. The CDR3 is made up of 14 amino acids. As DNA, the CDR3 is TGTGCCAGCAGCCTTATGGACTACCCCAATGAGCAGTTCTTC. Encoded protein: CASSLMDYPNEQFF.

The CDR3: CASSSVRRAELNHGSPLHF. The CDR3, as DNA: TGTGCCAGCAGTTCAGTTAGGCGAGCAGAACTAAATCACGGCTCACCCCTCCACTTT. The rearrangement links TRBV6-6 to TRBJ1-6; D is unresolved. CDR3 length: 19 residues. CDR1 MNHNY and CDR2 SVGAGI come from the germline V gene (reference sequence). Trimming took off 4 bases at V and 10 bases at J, with 29 bases between the two ends.

This clonotype has a handful of counts. V gene TRBV4-1 combines with J gene TRBJ1-4; D remains ambiguous. The CDR3 loop spans 13 amino acids. CDR1 is MGHRA, CDR2 YSYEKL, per germline. Trimming cost V 2 bases and J 8 bases, with 9 bases left between them. CDR3 sequence reads: CASSQPLGEKLFF. The CDR3, as DNA: TGCGCCAGCAGCCAACCTCTTGGGGAAAAACTGTTTTTT.

This clonotype was seen repeatedly, ten times or more. This chain uses TRBV6-5 with TRBJ1-2, with 8 bases aligning to TRBD1. The junction had 4 bases not matched to a gene; V was cut back by 5 bases and J by 2 bases. The CDR3 is made up of 14 amino acids. Germline loops: CDR1 MNHEY, CDR2 SVGAGI. The CDR3 region has the DNA TGTGCCAGCAGTCGACAGGGGTCGAACTATGGCTACACCTTC. This gives the protein CASSRQGSNYGYTF.

This clonotype showed up many times. The rearrangement links TRBV5-1 to TRBJ2-1, with 10 bases that match TRBD1. Trimming removed 2 bases from V and 7 bases from J; junction bases left unmatched: 9. The CDR3 runs to 16 residues. Germline V gene data show CDR1 as SGHRS and CDR2 as YFSETQ. The CDR3 sequence is CASSFPSGQGVNEQFF. CDR3 DNA sequence: TGCGCCAGCAGCTTCCCCTCCGGACAGGGGGTGAATGAGCAGTTCTTC.

This clonotype was seen only a few times. The chain couples TRBV21-1 to TRBJ2-3; the DNA was not used to check the table's D call, TRBD2. TRBV21-1 is recorded as a pseudogene. The CDR3 contains 16 residues. CDR3 region: CASGQLAGGPRDTQYF. The CDR3 DNA sequence: TGTGCCAGCGGCCAACTAGCGGGAGGGCCTCGGGATACGCAGTATTTT.

This clonotype was seen only a few times. V is TRBV7-9 and J is TRBJ1-2; 7 positions agree with TRBD1. Trimming cost V 2 bases and J 8 bases; bases outside gene matches: 5. The CDR3 is 13 amino acids. Germline CDR1 is SEHNR and CDR2 is FQNEAQ (reference sequence). The CDR3 protein is CASSLLGQTGYTF. DNA of the CDR3: TGTGCCAGCAGCTTATTGGGACAGACGGGCTACACCTTC.

The V gene is TRBV20-1, the J gene TRBJ1-1; D not certain. V lost 1 base and J 1 base, leaving 13 bases between the germline ends. The CDR3 loop spans 15 amino acids. The germline V gene encodes CDR1 DFQATT and CDR2 SNEGSKA (reference sequence). CDR3 sequence (DNA): TGCAGTGCTAGAGCCCTAATACCGGGGAACACTGAAGCTTTCTTT. Translated, it gives CSARALIPGNTEAFF.

V and J are TRBV12-3 or TRBV12-4 and TRBJ2-1, with D unclear. V lost 2 bases to trimming and J lost 3 bases, with 8 bases between them. This CDR3 is 14 amino acids long. The DNA for the CDR3 is TGTGCCAGCAGTTTACAGCAAGGCTACAATGAGCAGTTCTTC. The encoded protein is CASSLQQGYNEQFF.

This clonotype was recorded a few times. The J gene is TRBJ1-3, the V gene TRBV14; D not resolved. CDR3 length equals 17 residues. V lost 3 bases to trimming and J lost 3 bases, with 18 bases between them. The V gene's germline CDR1 is SGHDN and CDR2 FVKESK. The CDR3 here is CASSQARAGISGNTIYF. CDR3 bases: TGTGCCAGCAGCCAGGCACGGGCCGGGATCAGTGGAAACACCATATATTTT.

This clonotype was seen ten or more times. The chain has TRBV29-1 and TRBJ2-5, with D tentatively TRBD1 or TRBD2 (5 bases each). Germline lookup yields CDR1 SQVTM and CDR2 ANQGSEA. Trimming removed 7 bases from V and 7 bases from J, with 22 bases in between. This CDR3 region has 14 residues. The CDR3 protein is CSATARVQRGTQYF. As DNA, the CDR3 is TGCAGCGCTACTGCCAGGGTCCAACGGGGGACCCAGTACTTC.

V and J are TRBV18 and TRBJ1-1; the D gene is possibly TRBD1 (6 bases). CDR1 is KGHSH, CDR2 LQKENI, per germline. Trimming left V 1 base short and J 1 base short, with 13 bases between. The CDR3 runs to 16 residues. The CDR3 reads CASSPLRPGQNTEAFF. The CDR3 DNA sequence: TGTGCCAGCTCACCACTTAGGCCGGGACAGAACACTGAAGCTTTCTTT.